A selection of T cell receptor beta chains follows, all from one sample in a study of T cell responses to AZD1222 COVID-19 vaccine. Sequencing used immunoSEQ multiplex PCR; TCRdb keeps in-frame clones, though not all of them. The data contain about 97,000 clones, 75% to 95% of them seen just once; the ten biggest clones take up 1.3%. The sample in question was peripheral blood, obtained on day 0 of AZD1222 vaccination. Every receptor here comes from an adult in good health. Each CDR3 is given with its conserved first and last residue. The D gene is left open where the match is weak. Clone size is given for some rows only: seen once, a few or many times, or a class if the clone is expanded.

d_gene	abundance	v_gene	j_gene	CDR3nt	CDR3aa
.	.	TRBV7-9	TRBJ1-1	TGTGCCAGCAGGGACCGGGCGGACACTGAAGCTTTCTTT	CASRDRADTEAFF
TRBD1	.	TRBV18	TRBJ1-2	TGTGCCAGCTCACCTACCATGGGACAGGGACTCGGAGGCTACACCTTC	CASSPTMGQGLGGYTF
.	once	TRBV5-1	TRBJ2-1	TGCGCCAGCAGCCCCTTGGGGCAGCATATTTACAATGAGCAGTTCTTC	CASSPLGQHIYNEQFF
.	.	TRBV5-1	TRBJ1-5	TGCGCCAGCAGACATCGGGGTCCAGCACCCCAGCATTTT	CASRHRGPAPQHF
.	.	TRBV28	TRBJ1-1	TGTGCCAGCAGCCCCCCCACGCACACTGAAGCTTTCTTT	CASSPPTHTEAFF
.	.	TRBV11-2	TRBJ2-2	TGTGCCAGCAGTCAAGGGCCCGGGGAGCTGTTTTTT	CASSQGPGELFF
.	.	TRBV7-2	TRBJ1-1	TGTGCCAGCAGCCCCGGGAGGCGGGTGAACACTGAAGCTTTCTTT	CASSPGRRVNTEAFF
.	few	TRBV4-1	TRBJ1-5	TGCGCCAGCAGCCAAGGAGGGGGGGAGAACCAGCCCCAGCATTTT	CASSQGGGENQPQHF
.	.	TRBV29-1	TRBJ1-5	TGCAGCGTAGGAACACAGCGCAATCAGCCCCAGCATTTT	CSVGTQRNQPQHF
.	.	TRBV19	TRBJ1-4	TGTGCCAGTAGTATATCGGACAGTGACGAAAAACTGTTTTTT	CASSISDSDEKLFF
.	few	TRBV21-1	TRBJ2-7	TGTGCCAGCAGCAAAGGGTGCCCGGTTGGGGGTTGCGAGCAGTACTTC	CASSKGCPVGGCEQYF
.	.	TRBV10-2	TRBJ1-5	TGCGCCAGCAGCTTAGGATTTGGCAATCAGCCCCAGCATTTT	CASSLGFGNQPQHF
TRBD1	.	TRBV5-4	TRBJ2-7	TGTGCCAGCAGCCCTACAACAGGGGAACGTTCCGAGCAGTACTTC	CASSPTTGERSEQYF
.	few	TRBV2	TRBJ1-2	TGTGCCAGCAGTCTAGACAGAAACTATGGCTACACCTTC	CASSLDRNYGYTF
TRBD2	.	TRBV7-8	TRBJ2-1	TGTGCCAGCAGCCCTGAGGGACTAGCTGGCGATGAGCAGTTCTTC	CASSPEGLAGDEQFF
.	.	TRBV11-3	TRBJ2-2	TGTGCCAGCAGCACTCGCAGGGGGGACACCGGGGAGCTGTTTTTT	CASSTRRGDTGELFF
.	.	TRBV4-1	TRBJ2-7	TGCGCCAGCAGCCAAACGGGCTACGAGCAGTACTTC	CASSQTGYEQYF
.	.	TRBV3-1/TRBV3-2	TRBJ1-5	TGTGCCAGCAGCCAAGGTGAGACACTATATCAGCCCCAGCATTTT	CASSQGETLYQPQHF
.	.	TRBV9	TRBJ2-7	TGTGCCAGCAGCGTGGGAGTGAGCTCCTACGAGCAGTACTTC	CASSVGVSSYEQYF
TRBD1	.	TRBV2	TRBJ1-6	TGTGCCAGCAGCCGGGACAGGGGGAATTCACCCCTCCACTTT	CASSRDRGNSPLHF
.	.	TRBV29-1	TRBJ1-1	TGCAGCGTTGCAGGGGTCAACACTGAAGCTTTCTTT	CSVAGVNTEAFF
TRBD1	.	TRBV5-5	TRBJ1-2	TGTGCCAGCAGCTATCCGGACAGGGGGACCTACACCTTC	CASSYPDRGTYTF
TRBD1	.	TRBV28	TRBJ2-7	TGTGCCAGCAGTTTTTGGACAGGGCATTCCTACGAGCAGTACTTC	CASSFWTGHSYEQYF
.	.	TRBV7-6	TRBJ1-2	TGTGCCAGCAGCGACGGACCGAACTATGGCTACACCTTC	CASSDGPNYGYTF
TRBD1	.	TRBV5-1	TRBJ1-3	TGCGCCAGCAGCTTGAGCCAGGGGGCTGGAAACACCATATATTTT	CASSLSQGAGNTIYF
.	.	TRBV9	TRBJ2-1	TGTGCCAGCAGCCCAGAGGGGGGAGGATACAATGAGCAGTTCTTC	CASSPEGGGYNEQFF
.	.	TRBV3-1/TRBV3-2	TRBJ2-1	TGTGCCAGCAGCCTTGGAGACTGGTACAATGAGCAGTTCTTC	CASSLGDWYNEQFF
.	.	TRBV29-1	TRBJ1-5	TGCAGCGTTGTGTGGGCGGGGGGCCCTCGCAATCAGCCCCAGCATTTT	CSVVWAGGPRNQPQHF
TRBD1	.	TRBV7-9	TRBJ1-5	TGTGCCAGCAGCTTACGCGGGACAGACAATCAGCCCCAGCATTTT	CASSLRGTDNQPQHF
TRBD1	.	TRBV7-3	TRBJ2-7	TGTGCCAGCAGCTCCGACCCTTTAACGCGGGACAGGGTATACGAGCAGTACTTC	CASSSDPLTRDRVYEQYF
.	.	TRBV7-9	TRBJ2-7	TGTGCCAGCAGCTTAGTAGGGGGATACGAGCAGTACTTC	CASSLVGGYEQYF
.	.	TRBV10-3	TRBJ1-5	TGTGCCATCAGTGAGTCGGCTAATCAGCCCCAGCATTTT	CAISESANQPQHF
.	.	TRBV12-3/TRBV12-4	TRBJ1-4	TGTGCCAGCAGTTTCGGGGGATTCGAACTGTTTTTT	CASSFGGFELFF
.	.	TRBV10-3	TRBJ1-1	TGTGCCGTGTCAGCACGGATGAACACTGAAGCTTTCTTT	CAVSARMNTEAFF
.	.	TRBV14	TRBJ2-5	TGTGCCAGCAGTCCTTCTTCTGTTAGGCAGTACCAAGAGACCCAGTACTTC	CASSPSSVRQYQETQYF
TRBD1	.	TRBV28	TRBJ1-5	TGTGCCAGCAGTTCCGGGACAGGGGCCTTTGTTAGCAATCAGCCCCAGCATTTT	CASSSGTGAFVSNQPQHF
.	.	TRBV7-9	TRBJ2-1	TGTGCCAGCAGCTTAGCGTCCAATGAGCAGTTCTTC	CASSLASNEQFF
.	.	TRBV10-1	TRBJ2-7	TGCGCCAGCAACTGTGCCCTGGTGGTGGAGTACTTC	CASNCALVVEYF
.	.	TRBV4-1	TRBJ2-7	TGCGCCAGCAGCCAGGGAGCCAATTCCTACGAGCAGTACTTC	CASSQGANSYEQYF
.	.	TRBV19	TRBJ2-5	TGTGCCAGTAGTATTAGGCAGGGGTTGATGGAGACCCAGTACTTC	CASSIRQGLMETQYF
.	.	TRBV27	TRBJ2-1	TGTGCCAGCAGTTTGGGGGCCGAGCAGTTCTTC	CASSLGAEQFF
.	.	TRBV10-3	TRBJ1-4	TGTGCCATCAGTGTCTCGGGGGCTGGGGAAAAACTGTTTTTT	CAISVSGAGEKLFF
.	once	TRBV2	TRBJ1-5	TGTGCCAGCAGTGAAATGCTTAGGGTCGGTAATCAGCCCCAGCATTTT	CASSEMLRVGNQPQHF
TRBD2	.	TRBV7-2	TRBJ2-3	TGTGCCAGCAGCTTACTAGCGGGCGGGGGCACAGATACGCAGTATTTT	CASSLLAGGGTDTQYF
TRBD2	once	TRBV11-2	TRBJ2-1	TGTGCCAGCAGCTTAGATCCACTAGCGGGGACCTACAATGAGCAGTTCTTC	CASSLDPLAGTYNEQFF
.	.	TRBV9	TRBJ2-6	TGTGCCAGCTCTAGAGGGAATGGGGCCAACGTCCTGACTTTC	CASSRGNGANVLTF
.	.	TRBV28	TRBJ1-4	TGTGCCGTCCTCAACAGAGCTTCGAATGAAAAACTGTTTTTT	CAVLNRASNEKLFF
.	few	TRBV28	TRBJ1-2	TGTGCCAGCAGTTTAGGGCAGGGTGACTATGGCTACACCTTC	CASSLGQGDYGYTF
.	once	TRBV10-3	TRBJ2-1	TGTGCCATCAGCACAACCCTAACTAACAATGAGCAGTTCTTC	CAISTTLTNNEQFF
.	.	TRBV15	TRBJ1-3	TGTGCCACCAGCAGAGATAAAAATTATGGAAACACCATATATTTT	CATSRDKNYGNTIYF